Shown below are 14 T cell receptor beta chains from a single sample sequenced in a study of OX40 agonist ivuxolimab in advanced cancers. Using immunoSEQ multiplex PCR, the repertoire was profiled, and TCRdb retains in-frame clones only, with some absent. The repertoire holds around 56,000 clones, roughly 82% seen once, with about 3.7% in the top ten. The specimen comprised CD4+ or CD8+ T cells sorted from blood, sampled in a trial of the OX40 agonist ivuxolimab. The receptors originated from an adult with an advanced solid tumor such as melanoma, head and neck, liver or kidney cancer.

The chain combines TRBV7-6 with TRBJ1-2, with TRBD1 identical over 11 bases. This CDR3 is built from 16 residues. V shed 5 bases and J 4 bases; nucleotides not matched to a gene: 9. Germline lookup yields CDR1 SGHVS and CDR2 FNYEAQ. The CDR3 protein is CASSPRTGGLSYGYTF. CDR3 nucleotide sequence: TGTGCCAGCAGCCCGCGGACAGGGGGCCTGAGCTATGGCTACACCTTC.

This chain links TRBV5-4 with TRBJ2-3; unclear D gene. This CDR3 spans 15 amino acids. Trimming shortened V by 4 bases and J by 0 bases, and 12 bases separated the two germline ends. CDR1 and CDR2 from the germline V gene are SGHNT and YYREEE (reference sequence). CDR3 sequence reads: CASSVDVTSTDTQYF. CDR3 in DNA: TGTGCCAGCAGCGTAGACGTAACTAGCACAGATACGCAGTATTTT.

This clone was seen only once. The chain employs TRBV5-5 and TRBJ2-3; 8 positions agree with TRBD2. CDR3 length equals 15 residues. The germline CDR1 and CDR2 sequences are SGHKS and YYEKEE (reference sequence). V lost 2 bases to trimming and J lost 4 bases; unmatched junction nucleotides: 6. In DNA form, the CDR3 reads TGTGCCAGCAGCTTCTCTCTAGCGGGCCCAGATACGCAGTATTTT. It yields the protein CASSFSLAGPDTQYF.

The V and J genes are TRBV10-3 and TRBJ1-5; the D gene is possibly TRBD1 (5 bases). This CDR3 has 15 amino acids. The ends were cut back, 10 bases at V and 3 bases at J, with 19 bases in the middle. CDR1 and CDR2 (germline): ENHRY, SYGVKD. The CDR3 sequence is CATNPGRGHNQPQHF. CDR3 in DNA: TGTGCCACCAACCCGGGCCGGGGCCACAATCAGCCCCAGCATTTT.

The CDR3 DNA is TGTGCCAGCTCACCTTCTGGCGGGCAGTCAATCCCCGGGACTTTCTTT. Its translation is CASSPSGGQSIPGTFF. The chain recombines TRBV18 with TRBJ1-1; no clear D. Deletions cut 3 bases from V and 12 bases from J, with 26 bases between. This CDR3 comprises 16 residues. The germline V gene encodes CDR1 KGHSH and CDR2 LQKENI. Using reference TRBV18 and TRBJ1-1 for the parts outside the CDR3, the full variable domain is NAGVMQNPRHLVRRRGQEARLRCSPMKGHSHVYWYRQLPEEGLKFMVYLQKENIIDESGMPKERFSAEFPKEGPSILRIQQVVRGDSAAYFCASSPSGGQSIPGTFFGQGTRLTVV.

This chain joins TRBV29-1 and TRBJ1-1; possible D gene TRBD1, 5 bases. CDR3 length: 12 amino acids. Per the germline V gene, CDR1 is SQVTM and CDR2 is ANQGSEA. Trimming took off 5 bases at V and 10 bases at J, with 17 bases between the two ends. Here the CDR3 DNA reads TGCAGCGTTTGGGACCCTAGAACGGCAGCTTTCTTT. This codes for CSVWDPRTAAFF.

The CDR3 region is CASSLGGADGYTF. The CDR3 nucleotides read TGTGCCAGCAGCTTGGGGGGCGCGGATGGCTACACCTTC. The V call is TRBV5-4, the J call TRBJ1-2; maybe TRBD1 (5 bases). The germline V gene encodes CDR1 SGHNT and CDR2 YYREEE (reference sequence). The V end lost 0 bases, the J end lost 6 bases, and 9 bases lay between the germline ends. The CDR3 is 13 residues long.

The chain couples TRBV19 to TRBJ1-2, with D uncertain. This CDR3 is 13 amino acids long. The germline V gene encodes CDR1 LNHDA and CDR2 SQIVND (reference sequence). V was pared by 5 bases and J by 3 bases, with 10 bases between. The CDR3 protein is CASSLDQYYGYTF. CDR3 DNA: TGTGCCAGTAGTCTCGACCAGTACTATGGCTACACCTTC.

This sequence joins TRBV28 and TRBJ1-3; D unclear. The V end was cut by 5 bases, the J end by 3 bases, with 14 bases between. The CDR3 has 15 residues. Germline-derived CDR1 and CDR2 are MDHEN and SYDVKM. CDR3 DNA: TGTGCCAGCAGTCCCCCCCGTCGGGTTGGAAACACCATATATTTT. Translated: CASSPPRRVGNTIYF.

The count of this clone is one. The V gene is TRBV10-3, the J gene TRBJ1-1, with D possibly being TRBD1 (5 bases). Between the trimmed V and J ends, which lost 1 base and 1 base, there was a span of 10 bases. CDR1 is ENHRY and CDR2 is SYGVKD in the germline V gene. This CDR3 has 15 residues. In DNA, the CDR3 is TGTGCCATCAGTGAGTTTGGGACGGGGAACACTGAAGCTTTCTTT. Translating gives CAISEFGTGNTEAFF.

The J gene is TRBJ1-1, the V gene TRBV4-3, with no clear D. This CDR3 spans 13 amino acids. From germline, CDR1 is LGHNA and CDR2 YSLEER. Trimming cost V 0 bases and J 7 bases, with 9 bases left between them. CDR3: CASSQESRFEAFF. The CDR3 DNA follows: TGCGCCAGCAGCCAAGAATCGAGATTTGAAGCTTTCTTT.

The rearrangement links TRBV30 to TRBJ1-2; no definite D call. V shed 4 bases and J shed 4 bases, with 10 bases lying between them. Germline-derived CDR1 and CDR2 are GTSNPN and SVGIG (reference sequence). The length of the CDR3 is 12 residues. Here the CDR3 DNA reads TGTGCCTGGACTTGGGGAACCTATGGCTACACCTTC. Protein product: CAWTWGTYGYTF. Full variable domain (remainder filled in from reference TRBV30 and TRBJ1-2): SQTIHQWPATLVQPVGSPLSLECTVEGTSNPNLYWYRQAAGRGLQLLFYSVGIGQISSEVPQNLSASRPQDRQFILSSKKLLLSDSGFYLCAWTWGTYGYTFGSGTRLTVV.

V and J are TRBV7-2 and TRBJ1-1; D not resolved. V was trimmed by 5 bases and J by 0 bases, leaving 10 bases between them. The CDR3 contains 14 residues. Germline V CDR1 and CDR2: SGHTA, FQGNSA. CDR3 protein: CASSTGRVNTEAFF. CDR3 bases: TGTGCCAGCAGCACCGGACGGGTGAACACTGAAGCTTTCTTT.

The V gene is TRBV7-2, the J gene TRBJ2-7, with D possibly TRBD1 on 7 matching bases. V lost 5 bases, J lost 2 bases, and 16 bases lay in between. The length of the CDR3 is 15 residues. Germline loops: CDR1 SGHTA, CDR2 FQGNSA. In nucleotides, the CDR3 is TGTGCCAGCAGCCAGGGGGGTTTCGCCGCCTACGAGCAGTACTTC. This gives the protein CASSQGGFAAYEQYF.